A single sample is the source of the 26 T cell receptor beta chains below, sequenced in a study of control samples from healthy donors and cancer patients. Sequencing was performed with immunoSEQ multiplex PCR; in TCRdb, only in-frame clones are kept and a portion is missing. Of fewer than 100,000 clones listed, roughly 86% were seen once; the top ten hold roughly 2%. Sequencing was done on a sample of blood. All receptors come from a man aged 60 to 75 in good health.

The chain links TRBV4-1 to TRBJ1-2, with 8 positions matching TRBD1. There are 15 residues in the CDR3. Germline CDR1 is MGHRA and CDR2 is YSYEKL. V lost 3 bases, J lost 6 bases, and 9 bases stayed unmatched. The CDR3 nucleotides read TGCGCCAGCAGCCACTTTTCAGGGGGCATCAATGGCTACACCTTC. As protein: CASSHFSGGINGYTF.

The chain couples TRBV10-3 to TRBJ2-6; D is possibly TRBD1 or TRBD2 (5 bases each). The V gene's germline CDR1 is ENHRY and CDR2 SYGVKD. V lost 6 bases, J lost 8 bases, and 14 bases lay in between. CDR3 length: 14 residues. The CDR3 here is CAISGTSGPNVLTF. The DNA for the CDR3 is TGTGCCATCAGCGGGACCTCGGGGCCCAACGTCCTGACTTTC.

This clone was counted once. This rearrangement joins TRBV5-1 to TRBJ2-4, with a weak D call TRBD2 (6 bases). The CDR3 loop spans 21 amino acids. With 4 bases removed from V and 1 base from J, the gap between germline ends came to 30 bases. The V gene's germline CDR1 is SGHRS and CDR2 YFSETQ. The CDR3 sequence: CASSLTGVQEPLTEAKNIQYF. The CDR3 bases are TGCGCCAGCAGCCTAACGGGGGTACAGGAACCGCTCACCGAGGCCAAAAACATTCAGTACTTC.

The sample holds one count of this clone. The genes are TRBV4-1 and TRBJ1-4; no firm D call. The CDR3 extends over 14 amino acids. Trimming shortened V by 4 bases and J by 8 bases, and 14 bases separated the two germline ends. Germline loops: CDR1 MGHRA, CDR2 YSYEKL. The CDR3 coding sequence is TGCGCCAGCAGCCCATGGGCCAGTGACGAAAAACTGTTTTTT. It encodes CASSPWASDEKLFF.

In the case of this clone: The junction and the germline gene differ at one end; a read error may be behind it. The genes are TRBV5-1 and TRBJ1-1; tentatively, D is TRBD1 (6 bases). Germline V gives CDR1 SGHRS, CDR2 YFSETQ. This CDR3 region has 14 residues. The CDR3 DNA sequence: TGCGCCAGCAGTTTGGACAGAATGAACACTGAAGCTTTCTTT. It is translated as CASSLDRMNTEAFF.

The J gene is TRBJ2-3, the V gene TRBV15; D call uncertain. The V end lost 3 bases, the J end lost 0 bases, and 4 bases lay between the germline ends. CDR3 length equals 13 residues. Germline V lookup: CDR1 LNHNV, CDR2 YYDKDF (reference sequence). As DNA, the CDR3 is TGTGCCACCAGCAGGGGAAGCACAGATACGCAGTATTTT. Its protein is CATSRGSTDTQYF.

V and J are TRBV28 and TRBJ1-5; D remains unclear. This CDR3 region has 15 residues. Germline V gives CDR1 MDHEN, CDR2 SYDVKM. The ends were cut back, 5 bases at V and 0 bases at J, with 11 bases in the middle. The CDR3 loop reads CASSEPGTSNQPQHF. In DNA form, the CDR3 reads TGTGCCAGCAGTGAACCCGGAACTAGCAATCAGCCCCAGCATTTT.

This clone was counted a few times. The chain carries TRBV6-6 and TRBJ2-7, with D perhaps TRBD1 (6 bases). V was shortened by 11 bases and J by 4 bases, with 27 bases between the two germline ends. Germline values: CDR1 MNHNY, CDR2 SVGAGI (reference sequence). CDR3 length: 16 amino acids. The CDR3 DNA is TGTGCCTCAGGGGAACCTACAGGGCCCAAGGGATACGAGCAGTACTTC. Its protein is CASGEPTGPKGYEQYF.

The gene calls are TRBV3-1 (or the pseudogene TRBV3-2) and TRBJ2-7; TRBD1 agrees at 12 bases. The V gene end was trimmed by 0 bases and the J gene end by 6 bases; junction bases not matched to a gene: 6. This CDR3 is 16 amino acids long. Germline CDR1 LGHDT, CDR2 YNNKEL (reference sequence). The CDR3 nucleotides read TGTGCCAGCAGCCAAGACTTGGGACAGGGGGCTGGCGAGCAGTACTTC. It yields the protein CASSQDLGQGAGEQYF.

This chain connects TRBV11-2 to TRBJ2-6; D remains unclear. V lost 5 bases and J 4 bases, leaving 15 bases between the germline ends. CDR3 length: 16 residues. Per germline, CDR1 SGHAT and CDR2 FQNNGV. CDR3 region: CASSHLRPLGANVLTF. CDR3 nucleotides: TGTGCCAGCAGCCATCTTCGTCCCCTCGGGGCCAACGTCCTGACTTTC.

This clone came up once. The rearrangement links TRBV18 to TRBJ1-1; 7 bases are a match to TRBD1. This CDR3 is built from 13 residues. Per the germline V gene, CDR1 is KGHSH and CDR2 is LQKENI. The V segment lost 5 bases and the J segment 5 bases; nucleotides outside the gene matches: 5. CDR3 bases: TGTGCCAGCTCAGCCGACAGGGCGACTGAAGCTTTCTTT. It specifies CASSADRATEAFF. Complete variable domain (other parts from reference TRBV18 and TRBJ1-1): NAGVMQNPRHLVRRRGQEARLRCSPMKGHSHVYWYRQLPEEGLKFMVYLQKENIIDESGMPKERFSAEFPKEGPSILRIQQVVRGDSAAYFCASSADRATEAFFGQGTRLTVV.

V is TRBV3-1 (or the pseudogene TRBV3-2) and J is TRBJ2-3, with 13 bases aligning to TRBD2. This CDR3 has 19 residues. Germline V gives CDR1 LGHDT, CDR2 YNNKEL (reference sequence). With 6 bases clipped from V and 4 bases from J, the junction kept 16 bases outside the gene matches. The CDR3 coding sequence is TGTGCCAGCAGTCGCATACCGCCGGGACTAGCGGGGAGAGCAGATACGCAGTATTTT. This translates into CASSRIPPGLAGRADTQYF.

This sequence joins TRBV5-1 and TRBJ1-1; no reliable D call. Trimming pared 0 bases from V and 0 bases from J, leaving 12 bases between. In germline, CDR1 is SGHRS, CDR2 YFSETQ. The CDR3 sequence is 16 residues long. CDR3 nucleotide sequence: TGCGCCAGCAGCTTGGCCGTCGGAGTATTGAACACTGAAGCTTTCTTT. It specifies CASSLAVGVLNTEAFF.

J is TRBJ1-6 and V is TRBV19, with no clear D. Germline CDR1 reads LNHDA; CDR2 reads SQIVND (reference sequence). This CDR3 has 16 residues. V was cut by 2 bases and J by 11 bases, with 19 bases left in between. The CDR3 DNA reads TGTGCCAGTAGTATACATGGGAAGACCGCTCCGGCACCCCTCCACTTT. Translated, it gives CASSIHGKTAPAPLHF.

CDR3 loop: CASSYSTGGNSPLHF. The CDR3, as DNA: TGTGCCAGCAGTTACTCGACAGGGGGCAATTCACCCCTCCACTTT. The V gene is TRBV6-5, the J gene TRBJ1-6; 10 nucleotides align to TRBD1. CDR1 and CDR2 (germline): MNHEY, SVGAGI. V lost 0 bases to trimming and J lost 7 bases; unmatched junction nucleotides: 0. The CDR3 is made up of 15 amino acids.

The V gene is TRBV5-1, the J gene TRBJ1-1; D might be TRBD1 (6 bases). The CDR3 has 14 amino acids. Germline V gene data show CDR1 as SGHRS and CDR2 as YFSETQ. Trimming left V 0 bases short and J 4 bases short, with 10 bases between. The CDR3 is CASSLAQGLTEAFF. The CDR3 DNA reads as TGCGCCAGCAGCTTGGCACAGGGACTCACTGAAGCTTTCTTT.

The chain has TRBV4-2 and TRBJ2-7, with D perhaps assigned TRBD1 or TRBD2 (5 bases each). Germline CDR1 reads LGHNA; CDR2 reads YNFKEQ. This CDR3 has 15 residues. Trimming took off 4 bases at V and 0 bases at J, with 13 bases between the two ends. CDR3 residues: CASSPLGTSSYEQYF. In nucleotides, the CDR3 is TGTGCCAGCAGCCCGCTCGGGACGAGCTCCTACGAGCAGTACTTC.

This clone was seen once. The genes are TRBV30 and TRBJ1-2; 9 bases map to TRBD1. The germline CDR1 and CDR2 sequences are GTSNPN and SVGIG (reference sequence). The CDR3 spans 13 residues. The trim removed 2 bases at V and 5 bases at J, leaving 3 bases unmatched. This CDR3 is CAWSSGTGYGYTF. The CDR3 DNA sequence: TGTGCCTGGAGTTCAGGGACAGGGTATGGCTACACCTTC.

The chain recombines TRBV19 with TRBJ1-4, with 9 bases identical to TRBD1. The CDR3 contains 16 residues. Looked up from germline, CDR1 is LNHDA and CDR2 is SQIVND (reference sequence). Trimming removed 8 bases from V and 0 bases from J; junction bases left unmatched: 7. The CDR3 DNA reads as TGTGCCAGTGGAAAGGACAGGGGATCAACTAATGAAAAACTGTTTTTT. This gives the protein CASGKDRGSTNEKLFF. Supplemented by reference TRBV19 and TRBJ1-4, the full variable domain reads DGGITQSPKYLFRKEGQNVTLSCEQNLNHDAMYWYRQDPGQGLRLIYYSQIVNDFQKGDIAEGYSVSREKKESFPLTVTSAQKNPTAFYLCASGKDRGSTNEKLFFGSGTQLSVL.

This chain links TRBV19 with TRBJ1-5; possible D gene TRBD1, 5 bases. The CDR3 has 14 amino acids. Trimming took 6 bases from V and 6 from J, leaving 15 bases between them. The germline V gene has CDR1 LNHDA and CDR2 SQIVND (reference sequence). The CDR3 DNA sequence: TGTGCCAGTAGCCCTCAGGGTGGGAGTCAGCCCCAGCATTTT. As protein: CASSPQGGSQPQHF. Supplemented by reference TRBV19 and TRBJ1-5, the full variable domain reads DGGITQSPKYLFRKEGQNVTLSCEQNLNHDAMYWYRQDPGQGLRLIYYSQIVNDFQKGDIAEGYSVSREKKESFPLTVTSAQKNPTAFYLCASSPQGGSQPQHFGDGTRLSIL.

This sequence joins TRBV18 and TRBJ2-2; no firm D call. There are 15 residues in the CDR3. Germline V gives CDR1 KGHSH, CDR2 LQKENI. Trimming cost V 3 bases and J 0 bases, with 8 bases left between them. The CDR3 spells CASSPQRANTGELFF. The CDR3 bases are TGTGCCAGCTCACCTCAAAGGGCGAACACCGGGGAGCTGTTTTTT. The entire variable domain, with the rest obtained from reference TRBV18 and TRBJ2-2, is as follows: NAGVMQNPRHLVRRRGQEARLRCSPMKGHSHVYWYRQLPEEGLKFMVYLQKENIIDESGMPKERFSAEFPKEGPSILRIQQVVRGDSAAYFCASSPQRANTGELFFGEGSRLTVL.

The genes are TRBV6-4 and TRBJ2-3, with 11 nucleotides matching TRBD2. Looked up from germline, CDR1 is MRHNA and CDR2 is SNTAGT. The CDR3 has 16 residues. Trimming took 2 bases from V and 3 from J; bases not matched to a gene: 4. This CDR3 reads CASSDRASGGTDTQYF. Here the CDR3 DNA reads TGTGCCAGCAGTGACCGGGCTAGCGGGGGGACAGATACGCAGTATTTT.

The chain is built from TRBV4-1 and TRBJ1-6, with D tentatively TRBD1 (5 bases). The CDR3 is 16 residues long. Trimming took off 0 bases at V and 10 bases at J, with 16 bases between the two ends. Germline assignment: CDR1 MGHRA and CDR2 YSYEKL. The CDR3 region is CASSQEDQGPGSPLHF. For the CDR3, the DNA is TGCGCCAGCAGCCAAGAGGATCAGGGTCCGGGATCACCCCTCCACTTT.

The V call is TRBV4-1, the J call TRBJ1-2; the D gene is possibly TRBD1 (6 bases). Germline V gives CDR1 MGHRA, CDR2 YSYEKL. The CDR3 is made up of 14 amino acids. V lost 0 bases to trimming and J lost 6 bases, with 11 bases between them. The CDR3 DNA sequence: TGCGCCAGCAGCCAAGATCCAGGGGCCCATGGCTACACCTTC. Translating gives CASSQDPGAHGYTF.

This clone occurred once. V usage is TRBV2 and J usage is TRBJ2-1; a possible D gene is TRBD2 (6 bases). V gave up 6 bases and J gave up 7 bases, with 13 bases separating them. Germline V CDR1 and CDR2: SNHLY, FYNNEI. This CDR3 spans 13 amino acids. CDR3 in DNA: TGTGCCAGCAGGGGGGGAGAGGGAAATGAGCAGTTCTTC. This gives the protein CASRGGEGNEQFF. Supplemented by reference TRBV2 and TRBJ2-1, the full variable domain reads EPEVTQTPSHQVTQMGQEVILRCVPISNHLYFYWYRQILGQKVEFLVSFYNNEISEKSEIFDDQFSVERPDGSNFTLKIRSTKLEDSAMYFCASRGGEGNEQFFGPGTRLTVL.

The rearrangement uses TRBV6-5 and TRBJ1-2; weak D call: TRBD1 (5 bases). The CDR3 covers 13 residues. Germline V gene lookup returns CDR1 MNHEY and CDR2 SVGAGI. V lost 7 bases, J lost 6 bases, and 15 bases lay in between. The DNA for the CDR3 is TGTGCCAGCATCCCCCCCGGGGGTGATGGCTACACCTTC. It yields the protein CASIPPGGDGYTF.